The 2 T cell receptor beta chains in this list originate from one sample, sequenced in a study of blood T cell repertoires in COVID-19. TCRdb's copy holds only in-frame clones and misses some; the assay was immunoSEQ multiplex PCR. The sample has about 220,000 clones; 65% to 90% are singletons. Source material: peripheral blood. These receptors originate from a woman in her 70s with COVID-19, enrolled during active disease.

The chain recombines TRBV5-1 with TRBJ2-7; D may be TRBD1 (7 bases). The CDR3 has 13 residues. V was cut by 2 bases and J by 5 bases, with 11 bases left in between. Per germline, CDR1 SGHRS and CDR2 YFSETQ. Here the CDR3 DNA reads TGCGCCAGCAGCTTCAGCAGGGGGGACGAGCAGTACTTC. Its protein product is CASSFSRGDEQYF.

A few counts support this clone. V usage is TRBV14 and J usage is TRBJ1-4, with 7 bases fitting TRBD1. Germline V gives CDR1 SGHDN, CDR2 FVKESK. This CDR3 is built from 14 residues. The ends lost 3 bases at V and 8 bases at J; junction bases unmatched: 6. CDR3 protein: CASSQVGRGEKLFF. In DNA, the CDR3 is TGTGCCAGCAGCCAGGTGGGCAGGGGGGAAAAACTGTTTTTT.